This T cell receptor beta chain was obtained from a study of T cell repertoires in cytomegalovirus infection. Across the study: Indicated by public TCR beta signatures were CMV infection and matching HLA type. General study findings and limits: Clonotype analysis showed dominance of the ex vivo response by HLA-C-restricted CMV-specific TCR beta clonotypes. Carriers of CMV and the relevant HLA type were discriminated by public TCR beta frequency.

This clonotype has at least ten counts. The target antigen is unknown. TCRdb independently ran MiXCR on the reads; one entry per CDR3 protein. The sample includes about 130,000 distinct CDR3 sequences, around 25% of them seen just once. The sample comprised PBMCs, sequenced either directly or after in vitro stimulation (not recorded which). The TCR comes from a human donor in good health (CMV status not recorded). Some clones in this sample may be carry-over from other donors' samples.

For the CDR3, the DNA is TGTGCCAGCAGCTTAGAAGTAGGGACCCAGTACTTC. Protein product: CASSLEVGTQYF. This chain connects TRBV7-2 to TRBJ2-5, with unresolved D. Germline-derived CDR1 and CDR2 are SGHTA and FQGNSA. The CDR3 extends over 12 amino acids. Trimming left V 1 base short and J 7 bases short, with 7 bases between. Full variable domain (remainder filled in from reference TRBV7-2 and TRBJ2-5): GAGVSQSPSNKVTEKGKDVELRCDPISGHTALYWYRQSLGQGLEFLIYFQGNSAPDKSGLPSDRFSAERTGGSVSTLTIQRTQQEDSAVYLCASSLEVGTQYFGPGTRLLVL.